This TCR beta chain was identified during a study of blood T cell repertoires in COVID-19. Study context: From the United States, Italy and Spain came samples of acute and convalescent COVID-19. Sample material is recorded as cDNA or gDNA derived from T cells, B-cell-depleted T cells, or PBMCs.

All enrollees were about 18 to 95 years old and from about two dozen US areas. Participants were placed into cohorts based on the clinical history they reported. Measured with immunoSEQ multiplex PCR; TCRdb has only the in-frame clones, and not every one. The sample records roughly 220,000 clones, around 89% being singletons. The TCR was taken from a woman younger than 30 in a cohort exposed to, infected with or recovered from COVID-19 (not recorded which). The material sequenced was PBMCs or T cells enriched from blood (not recorded which).

The CDR3: CASSLRTGPNTGELFF. In nucleotides, the CDR3 is TGCGCCAGCAGCCTTCGGACAGGGCCGAACACCGGGGAGCTGTTTTTT. The chain uses TRBV5-1 and TRBJ2-2, with 8 nucleotides matching TRBD1. Germline V lookup: CDR1 SGHRS, CDR2 YFSETQ. CDR3 size: 16 residues. Trimming took 4 bases from V and 0 from J; bases not matched to a gene: 5.